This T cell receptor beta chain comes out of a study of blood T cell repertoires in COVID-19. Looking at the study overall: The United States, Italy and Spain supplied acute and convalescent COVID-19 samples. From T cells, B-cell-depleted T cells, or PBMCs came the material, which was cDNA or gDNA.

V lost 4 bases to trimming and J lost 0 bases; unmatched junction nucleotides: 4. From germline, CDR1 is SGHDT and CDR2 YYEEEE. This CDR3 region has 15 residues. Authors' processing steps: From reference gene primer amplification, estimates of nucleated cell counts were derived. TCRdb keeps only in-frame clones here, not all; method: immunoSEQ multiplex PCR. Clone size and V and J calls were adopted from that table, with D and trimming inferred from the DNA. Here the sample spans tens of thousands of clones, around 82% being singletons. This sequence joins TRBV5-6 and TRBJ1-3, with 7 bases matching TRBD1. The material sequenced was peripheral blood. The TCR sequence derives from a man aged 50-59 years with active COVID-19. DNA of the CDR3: TGTGCCAGCAGCCCGGGACAGTACTCTGGAAACACCATATATTTT. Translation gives CASSPGQYSGNTIYF.